The source of this TCR beta chain is a study of beta chain features in type 1 diabetes. Study as a whole: All samples together contributed some 100,000,000 sorted cells for examination.

The ends were cut back, 2 bases at V and 0 bases at J, with 6 bases in the middle. Germline V CDR1 and CDR2: SGHTA, FQGTGA. This CDR3 is built from 14 residues. As for this clone: As yet, its antigen is unknown.

Expressed TCRB transcripts were sequenced after all isolated RNA was converted to cDNA. Assay used: immunoSEQ multiplex PCR; TCRdb lists only in-frame clones, some missing. The sample carries about 390,000 clones, 9.6% recorded once. The single heparinised draw taken from each donor contained roughly 100 mL of blood on average. Purities in excess of 95% were seen in all sorted populations. Study-wide points: Researchers report that Type 1 diabetes patients had moderately but significantly shorter TCRB CDR3s across all four CD4+ subsets.

The chain combines TRBV7-3 with TRBJ2-3; D uncertain. Sequenced material: central memory CD4+ T cells from blood. The sequence came from a man aged 25-45 years with type 1 diabetes. CDR3 region: CASSLAVSTDTQYF. The DNA of the CDR3 is TGTGCCAGCAGCTTAGCGGTTAGCACAGATACGCAGTATTTT.